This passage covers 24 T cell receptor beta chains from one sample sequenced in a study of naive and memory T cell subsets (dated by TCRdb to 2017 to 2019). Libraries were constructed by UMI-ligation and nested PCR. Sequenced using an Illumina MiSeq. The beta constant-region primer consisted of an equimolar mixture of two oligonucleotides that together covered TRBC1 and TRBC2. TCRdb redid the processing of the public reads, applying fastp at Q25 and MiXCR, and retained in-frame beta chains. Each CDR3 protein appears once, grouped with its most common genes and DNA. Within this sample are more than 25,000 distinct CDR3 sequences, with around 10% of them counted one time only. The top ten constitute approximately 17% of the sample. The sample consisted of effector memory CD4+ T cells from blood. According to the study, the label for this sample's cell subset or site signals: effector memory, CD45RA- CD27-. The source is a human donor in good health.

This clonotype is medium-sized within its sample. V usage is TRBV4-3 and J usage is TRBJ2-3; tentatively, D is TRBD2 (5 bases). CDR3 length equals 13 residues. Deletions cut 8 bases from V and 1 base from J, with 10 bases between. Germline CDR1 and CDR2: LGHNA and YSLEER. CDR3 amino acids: CASQRRGTDTQYF. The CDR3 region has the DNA TGCGCCAGCCAGCGGCGGGGCACAGATACGCAGTATTTT.

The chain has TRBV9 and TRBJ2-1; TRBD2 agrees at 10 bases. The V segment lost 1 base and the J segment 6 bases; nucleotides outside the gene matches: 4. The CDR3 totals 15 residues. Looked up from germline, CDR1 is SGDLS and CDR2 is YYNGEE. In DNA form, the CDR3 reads TGTGCCAGCAGCGTATTCGCTAGCGGGAGCAATGAGCAGTTCTTC. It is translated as CASSVFASGSNEQFF.

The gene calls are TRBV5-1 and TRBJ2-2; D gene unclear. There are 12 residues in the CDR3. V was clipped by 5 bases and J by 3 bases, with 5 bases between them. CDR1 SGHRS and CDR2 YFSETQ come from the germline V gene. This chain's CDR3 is CASRFDTGELFF. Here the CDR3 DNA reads TGCGCCAGCAGGTTCGACACCGGGGAGCTGTTTTTT.

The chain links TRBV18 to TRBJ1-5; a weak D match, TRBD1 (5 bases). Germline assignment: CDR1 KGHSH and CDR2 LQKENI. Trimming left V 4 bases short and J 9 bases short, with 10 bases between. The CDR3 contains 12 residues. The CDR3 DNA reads TGTGCCAGCTCACTGGGGGGGGGGCCCCAGCATTTT. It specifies CASSLGGGPQHF.

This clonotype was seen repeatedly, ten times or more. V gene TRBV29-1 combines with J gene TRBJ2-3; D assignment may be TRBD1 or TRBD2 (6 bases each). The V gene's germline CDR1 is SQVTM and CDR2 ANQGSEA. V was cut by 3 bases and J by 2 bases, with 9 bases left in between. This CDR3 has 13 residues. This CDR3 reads CSVEGGVTDTQYF. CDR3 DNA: TGCAGCGTTGAGGGGGGCGTCACAGATACGCAGTATTTT.

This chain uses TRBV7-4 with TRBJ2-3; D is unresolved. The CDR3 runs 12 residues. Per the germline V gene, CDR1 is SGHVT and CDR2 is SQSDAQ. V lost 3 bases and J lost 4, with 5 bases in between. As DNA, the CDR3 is TGTGCCAGCAGCTTCCGGTCAGATACGCAGTATTTT. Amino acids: CASSFRSDTQYF.

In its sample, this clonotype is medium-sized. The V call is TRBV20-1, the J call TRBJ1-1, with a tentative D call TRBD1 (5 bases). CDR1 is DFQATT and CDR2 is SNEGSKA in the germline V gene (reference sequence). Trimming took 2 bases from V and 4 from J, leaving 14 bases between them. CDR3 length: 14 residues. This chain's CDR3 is CSARFNWGSTEAFF. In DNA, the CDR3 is TGCAGTGCTAGATTTAATTGGGGGAGCACTGAAGCTTTCTTT.

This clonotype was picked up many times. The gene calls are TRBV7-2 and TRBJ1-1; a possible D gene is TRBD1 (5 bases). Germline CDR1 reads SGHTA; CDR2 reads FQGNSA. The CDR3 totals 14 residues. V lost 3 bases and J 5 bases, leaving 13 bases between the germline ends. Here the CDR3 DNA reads TGTGCCAGCAGCTTCACGGGGGGGAGGACTGAAGCTTTCTTT. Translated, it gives CASSFTGGRTEAFF.

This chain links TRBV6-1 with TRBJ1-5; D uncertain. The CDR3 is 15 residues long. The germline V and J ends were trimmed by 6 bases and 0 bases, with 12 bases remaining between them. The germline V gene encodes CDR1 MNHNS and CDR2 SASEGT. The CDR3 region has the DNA TGTGCCAGCAGAATCGACTACAATAGCAATCAGCCCCAGCATTTT. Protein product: CASRIDYNSNQPQHF.

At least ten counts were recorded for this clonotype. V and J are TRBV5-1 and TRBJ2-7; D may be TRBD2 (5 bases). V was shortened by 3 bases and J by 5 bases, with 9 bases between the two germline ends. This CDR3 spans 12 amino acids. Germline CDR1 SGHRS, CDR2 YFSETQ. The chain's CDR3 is CASSWTGDEQYF. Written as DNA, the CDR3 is TGCGCCAGCAGCTGGACCGGGGACGAGCAGTACTTC.

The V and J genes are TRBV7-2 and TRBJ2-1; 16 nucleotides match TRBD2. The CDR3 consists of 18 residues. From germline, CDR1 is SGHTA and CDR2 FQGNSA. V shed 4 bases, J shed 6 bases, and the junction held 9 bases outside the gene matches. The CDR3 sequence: CASSSRGTSGRALNEQFF. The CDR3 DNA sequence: TGTGCCAGCAGCTCCAGAGGGACTAGCGGGAGGGCCCTCAATGAGCAGTTCTTC.

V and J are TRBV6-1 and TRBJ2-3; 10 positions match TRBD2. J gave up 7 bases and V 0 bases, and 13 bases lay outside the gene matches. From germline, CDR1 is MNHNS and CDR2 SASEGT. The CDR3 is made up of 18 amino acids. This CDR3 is CASSEAAGLAELENTQYF. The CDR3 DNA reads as TGTGCCAGCAGTGAAGCGGCCGGACTAGCGGAACTCGAAAATACGCAGTATTTT.

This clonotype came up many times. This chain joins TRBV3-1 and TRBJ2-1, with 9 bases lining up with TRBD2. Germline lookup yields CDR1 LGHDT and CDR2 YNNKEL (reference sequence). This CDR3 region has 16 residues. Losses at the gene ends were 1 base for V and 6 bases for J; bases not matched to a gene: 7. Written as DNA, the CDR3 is TGTGCCAGCAGCCAAGTTCCGCGGGGGGGTTCCAATGAGCAGTTCTTC. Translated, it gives CASSQVPRGGSNEQFF.

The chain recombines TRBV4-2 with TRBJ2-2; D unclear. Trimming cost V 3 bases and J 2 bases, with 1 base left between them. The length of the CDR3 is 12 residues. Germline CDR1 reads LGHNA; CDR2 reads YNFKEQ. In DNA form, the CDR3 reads TGTGCCAGCAGCCACAACACCGGGGAGCTGTTTTTT. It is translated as CASSHNTGELFF.

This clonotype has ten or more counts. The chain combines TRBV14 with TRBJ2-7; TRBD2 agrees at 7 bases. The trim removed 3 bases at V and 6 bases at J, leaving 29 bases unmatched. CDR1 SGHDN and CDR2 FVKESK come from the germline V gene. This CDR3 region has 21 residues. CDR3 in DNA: TGTGCCAGCAGCCATGGGTATCGGGGGAGGGGCGCAGCTCACGTTCCTCGCGAGCAGTACTTC. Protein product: CASSHGYRGRGAAHVPREQYF.

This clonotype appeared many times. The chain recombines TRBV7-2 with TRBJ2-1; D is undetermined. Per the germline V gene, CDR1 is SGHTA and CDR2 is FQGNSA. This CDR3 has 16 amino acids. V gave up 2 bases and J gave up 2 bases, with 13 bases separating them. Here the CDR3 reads CASSLIGDTAYNEQFF. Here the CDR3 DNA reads TGTGCCAGCAGCTTAATCGGAGACACGGCCTACAATGAGCAGTTCTTC. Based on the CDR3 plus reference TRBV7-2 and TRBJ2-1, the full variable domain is GAGVSQSPSNKVTEKGKDVELRCDPISGHTALYWYRQSLGQGLEFLIYFQGNSAPDKSGLPSDRFSAERTGGSVSTLTIQRTQQEDSAVYLCASSLIGDTAYNEQFFGPGTRLTVL.

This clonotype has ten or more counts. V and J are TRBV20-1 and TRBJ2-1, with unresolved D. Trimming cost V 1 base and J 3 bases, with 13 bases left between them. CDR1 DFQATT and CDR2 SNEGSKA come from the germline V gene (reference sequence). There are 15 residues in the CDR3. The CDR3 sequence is CSARASGRGYNEQFF. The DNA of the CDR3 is TGCAGTGCTAGAGCCTCAGGTCGCGGCTACAATGAGCAGTTCTTC.

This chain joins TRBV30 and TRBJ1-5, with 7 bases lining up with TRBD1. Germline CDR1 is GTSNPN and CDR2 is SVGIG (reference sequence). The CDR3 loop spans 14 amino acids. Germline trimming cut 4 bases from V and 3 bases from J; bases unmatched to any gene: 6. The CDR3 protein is CAWNGTEYNQPQHF. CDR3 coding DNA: TGTGCCTGGAACGGGACAGAGTACAATCAGCCCCAGCATTTT.

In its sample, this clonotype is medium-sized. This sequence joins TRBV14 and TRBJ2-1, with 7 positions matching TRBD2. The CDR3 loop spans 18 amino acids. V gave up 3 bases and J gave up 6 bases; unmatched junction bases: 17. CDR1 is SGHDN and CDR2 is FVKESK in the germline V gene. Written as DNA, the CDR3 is TGTGCCAGCAGCCAGGGGAGGGGTATAGCCTCAGGAGGCAATGAGCAGTTCTTC. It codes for CASSQGRGIASGGNEQFF.

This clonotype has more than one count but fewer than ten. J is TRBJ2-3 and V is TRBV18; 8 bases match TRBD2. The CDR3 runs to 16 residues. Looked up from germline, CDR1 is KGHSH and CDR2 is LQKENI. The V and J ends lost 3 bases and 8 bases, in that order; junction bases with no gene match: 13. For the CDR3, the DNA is TGTGCCAGCTCACCGGATGGCGCGGGGGGCACGGGTACGCAGTATTTT. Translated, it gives CASSPDGAGGTGTQYF. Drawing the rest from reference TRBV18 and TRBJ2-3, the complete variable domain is NAGVMQNPRHLVRRRGQEARLRCSPMKGHSHVYWYRQLPEEGLKFMVYLQKENIIDESGMPKERFSAEFPKEGPSILRIQQVVRGDSAAYFCASSPDGAGGTGTQYFGPGTRLTVL.

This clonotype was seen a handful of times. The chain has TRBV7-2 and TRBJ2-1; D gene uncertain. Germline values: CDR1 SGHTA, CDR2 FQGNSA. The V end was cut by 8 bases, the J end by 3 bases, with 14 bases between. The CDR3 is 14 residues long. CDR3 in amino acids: CASGGPGLYNEQFF. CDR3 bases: TGTGCCAGCGGTGGACCGGGCCTCTACAATGAGCAGTTCTTC. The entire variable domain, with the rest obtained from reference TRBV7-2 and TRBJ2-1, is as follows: GAGVSQSPSNKVTEKGKDVELRCDPISGHTALYWYRQSLGQGLEFLIYFQGNSAPDKSGLPSDRFSAERTGGSVSTLTIQRTQQEDSAVYLCASGGPGLYNEQFFGPGTRLTVL.

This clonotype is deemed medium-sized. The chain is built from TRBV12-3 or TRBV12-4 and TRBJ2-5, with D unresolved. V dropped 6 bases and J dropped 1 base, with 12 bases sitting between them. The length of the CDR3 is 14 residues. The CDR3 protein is CASSLAVGQETQYF. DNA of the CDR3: TGTGCCAGCAGCCTGGCAGTGGGCCAAGAGACCCAGTACTTC.

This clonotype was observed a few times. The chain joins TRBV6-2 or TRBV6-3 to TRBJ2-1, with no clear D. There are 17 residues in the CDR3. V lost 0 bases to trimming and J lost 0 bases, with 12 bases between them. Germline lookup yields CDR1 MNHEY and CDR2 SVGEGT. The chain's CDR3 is CASSYSMRWLSYNEQFF. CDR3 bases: TGTGCCAGCAGTTACTCGATGCGGTGGCTCTCCTACAATGAGCAGTTCTTC.

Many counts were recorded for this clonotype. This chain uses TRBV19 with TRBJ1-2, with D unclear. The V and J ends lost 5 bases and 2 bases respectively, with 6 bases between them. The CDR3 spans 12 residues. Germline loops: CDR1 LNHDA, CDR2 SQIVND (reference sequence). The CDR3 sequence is CASSAQNYGYTF. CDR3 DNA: TGTGCCAGTAGTGCGCAGAACTATGGCTACACCTTC.